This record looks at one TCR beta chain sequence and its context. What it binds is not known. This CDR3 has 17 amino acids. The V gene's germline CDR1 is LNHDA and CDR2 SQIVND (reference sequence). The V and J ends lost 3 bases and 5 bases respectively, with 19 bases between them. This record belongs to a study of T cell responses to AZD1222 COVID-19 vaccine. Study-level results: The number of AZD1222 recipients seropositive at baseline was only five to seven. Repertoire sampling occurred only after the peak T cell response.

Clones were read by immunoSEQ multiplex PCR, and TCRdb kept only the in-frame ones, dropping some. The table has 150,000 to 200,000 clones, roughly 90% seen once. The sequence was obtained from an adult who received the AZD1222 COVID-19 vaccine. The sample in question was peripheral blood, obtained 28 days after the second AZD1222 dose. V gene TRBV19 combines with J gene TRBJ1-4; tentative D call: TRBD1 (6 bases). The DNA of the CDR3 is TGTGCCAGTAGTATCAGAACGGTAGGGGGGACAAATGAAAAACTGTTTTTT. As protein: CASSIRTVGGTNEKLFF.